Shown below are 17 T cell receptor beta chains from a single sample sequenced in a study of blood T cell repertoires in COVID-19 (dated by TCRdb to 2018 to 2021). Library preparation was by the immunoSEQ multiplex PCR assay. In TCRdb, the immuneACCESS table is reduced to in-frame sequences with V and J assigned. These tables do not hold every clone; where another copy was compared, an unresolved V gene accounts for under half, and the others remain unexplained. This sample lists hundreds of thousands of clones; 87% were detected once. Together, the top ten hold approximately 12% of the sample. The sequencing sample was made of peripheral blood. The receptors stem from a woman younger than 30 who had recovered from COVID-19.

The table lists this clone with a count of one. The V gene is TRBV6-2 or TRBV6-3, the J gene TRBJ2-7, with D unresolved. Germline-derived CDR1 and CDR2 are MNHEY and SVGEGT. With 3 bases removed from V and 3 bases from J, the gap between germline ends came to 9 bases. The CDR3 totals 13 residues. As DNA, the CDR3 is TGTGCCAGCAGTTATATTAATTTCTACGAGCAGTACTTC. Its protein product is CASSYINFYEQYF.

V usage is TRBV6-5 and J usage is TRBJ2-7; D possibly corresponds to TRBD2 (5 bases). CDR1 is MNHEY and CDR2 is SVGAGI in the germline V gene. V lost 0 bases, J lost 4 bases, and 7 bases lay in between. This CDR3 comprises 13 residues. Written as DNA, the CDR3 is TGTGCCAGCAGTTACTCCCTAGCTTACGAGCAGTACTTC. As protein: CASSYSLAYEQYF.

The V call is TRBV5-1, the J call TRBJ2-3; TRBD1 is a possible D gene (5 bases). The V and J ends lost 0 bases and 2 bases respectively, with 10 bases between them. The CDR3 totals 15 residues. Germline V gene data show CDR1 as SGHRS and CDR2 as YFSETQ. This chain's CDR3 is CASSLAGWATDTQYF. The CDR3 DNA follows: TGCGCCAGCAGCTTGGCAGGGTGGGCCACAGATACGCAGTATTTT.

The chain employs TRBV11-2 and TRBJ1-2; the D gene is possibly TRBD1 (5 bases). Germline V lookup: CDR1 SGHAT, CDR2 FQNNGV. V shed 7 bases and J shed 6 bases, with 15 bases lying between them. This CDR3 is 13 amino acids long. The CDR3: CASTNNRQNGYTF. CDR3 coding DNA: TGTGCCAGCACCAACAATCGACAGAATGGCTACACCTTC.

V gene TRBV5-6 combines with J gene TRBJ1-2; tentative D call: TRBD1 (6 bases). In germline, CDR1 is SGHDT, CDR2 YYEEEE. The V end lost 1 base, the J end lost 3 bases, and 13 bases lay between the germline ends. CDR3 length: 15 amino acids. In DNA form, the CDR3 reads TGTGCCAGCAGCTTGACAGGGATAGGCCACTATGGCTACACCTTC. Protein: CASSLTGIGHYGYTF.

This chain uses TRBV25-1 with TRBJ2-7; 7 bases align to TRBD1. Germline V lookup: CDR1 MGHDK, CDR2 SYGVNS. J was trimmed by 2 bases and V by 4 bases; bases with no gene match: 14. This CDR3 region has 17 residues. As DNA, the CDR3 is TGTGCCAGCAGTGCGAACCAGCCCGGGACAGTGACCTACGAGCAGTACTTC. It yields the protein CASSANQPGTVTYEQYF.

A few counts support this clone. The chain joins TRBV3-1 (or the pseudogene TRBV3-2) to TRBJ1-1; no firm D call. The CDR3 contains 13 residues. Looked up from germline, CDR1 is LGHDT and CDR2 is YNNKEL (reference sequence). V lost 4 bases to trimming and J lost 10 bases, with 16 bases between them. CDR3 bases: TGTGCCAGCAGCCTGGCCCCGGAGGCAAGAGCTTTCTTT. Protein: CASSLAPEARAFF.

The rearrangement joins TRBV5-1 to TRBJ1-3; 8 positions match TRBD1. Germline loops: CDR1 SGHRS, CDR2 YFSETQ. After removal of 4 bases from V and 8 bases from J, the junction contained 8 bases not matched to a gene. The CDR3 has 14 amino acids. The CDR3 reads CASSPRTGLDTIYF. Written as DNA, the CDR3 is TGCGCCAGCAGCCCAAGGACAGGGCTAGACACCATATATTTT.

The rearrangement links TRBV7-9 to TRBJ2-1; TRBD1 matches at 8 bases. The CDR3 extends over 16 amino acids. CDR1 and CDR2 from the germline V gene are SEHNR and FQNEAQ (reference sequence). V shed 2 bases and J 5 bases; nucleotides not matched to a gene: 8. The CDR3 here is CASSLPYDRGNNEQFF. In DNA form, the CDR3 reads TGTGCCAGCAGCTTACCCTATGACAGGGGCAACAATGAGCAGTTCTTC.

This sequence joins TRBV28 and TRBJ1-4, with D maybe TRBD1 (5 bases). CDR1 MDHEN and CDR2 SYDVKM come from the germline V gene. The ends were cut back, 4 bases at V and 3 bases at J, with 9 bases in the middle. The CDR3 has 14 residues. The CDR3 is CASSSSGSNEKLFF. CDR3 sequence (DNA): TGTGCCAGCAGTTCCTCAGGGTCTAATGAAAAACTGTTTTTT.

CDR3 in amino acids: CASSFTGGGQPQHF. For the CDR3, the DNA is TGTGCCAGCAGCTTTACAGGGGGGGGTCAGCCCCAGCATTTT. The chain employs TRBV5-5 and TRBJ1-5, with 8 positions matching TRBD1. With V trimmed by 2 bases and J by 6 bases, 4 bases remained unmatched. This CDR3 comprises 14 residues. The germline gives CDR1 SGHKS, CDR2 YYEKEE (reference sequence).

This clone was recorded only once. V is TRBV6-5 and J is TRBJ2-6; 7 nucleotides agree with TRBD2. The CDR3 has 15 amino acids. Germline CDR1 and CDR2: MNHEY and SVGAGI. V shed 6 bases, J shed 0 bases, and the junction held 2 bases outside the gene matches. The CDR3 region has the DNA TGTGCCAGCAGGGCGGGAGTCTCTGGGGCCAACGTCCTGACTTTC. Its translation is CASRAGVSGANVLTF.

The chain links TRBV10-2 to TRBJ2-1, with a possible D match to TRBD2 (6 bases). The CDR3 contains 15 residues. CDR1 is WSHSY, CDR2 SAAADI, per germline. The ends were cut back, 7 bases at V and 4 bases at J, with 17 bases in the middle. CDR3 nucleotides: TGCGCCAGCACGGGTTATGCTAGCGATTACAATGAGCAGTTCTTC. Translation: CASTGYASDYNEQFF.

The J gene is TRBJ2-3, the V gene TRBV2; a possible D gene is TRBD2 (5 bases). V dropped 3 bases and J dropped 0 bases, with 13 bases sitting between them. CDR1 is SNHLY and CDR2 is FYNNEI in the germline V gene. The CDR3 is 16 amino acids. In DNA form, the CDR3 reads TGTGCCAGCAGTGACCGGCGGGCCTTTAGCACAGATACGCAGTATTTT. Translating gives CASSDRRAFSTDTQYF. The entire variable domain, with the rest obtained from reference TRBV2 and TRBJ2-3, is as follows: EPEVTQTPSHQVTQMGQEVILRCVPISNHLYFYWYRQILGQKVEFLVSFYNNEISEKSEIFDDQFSVERPDGSNFTLKIRSTKLEDSAMYFCASSDRRAFSTDTQYFGPGTRLTVL.

This rearrangement joins TRBV11-2 to TRBJ2-7; 7 nucleotides match TRBD1. V gave up 1 base and J gave up 12 bases; unmatched junction bases: 6. This CDR3 is 12 amino acids long. CDR1 and CDR2 (germline): SGHAT, FQNNGV. Here the CDR3 DNA reads TGTGCCAGCAGCTTAGCCCGACAGGGTTCGTACTTC. It is translated as CASSLARQGSYF.

This clone has only a few counts. The rearrangement uses TRBV7-2 and TRBJ1-2, with 7 bases that match TRBD1. The trim removed 4 bases at V and 0 bases at J, leaving 8 bases unmatched. The germline CDR1 and CDR2 sequences are SGHTA and FQGNSA. This CDR3 is 16 amino acids long. CDR3 sequence reads: CASSSSGGLANYGYTF. The CDR3 region has the DNA TGTGCCAGCAGCTCCTCAGGGGGTTTAGCTAACTATGGCTACACCTTC.

This sequence joins TRBV6-5 and TRBJ2-3; weak D call: TRBD2 (6 bases). This CDR3 is built from 13 residues. Germline CDR1 is MNHEY and CDR2 is SVGAGI. Trimming stripped 6 bases from V and 9 bases from J, with 16 bases between. CDR3 bases: TGTGCCAGCAGCCACGATTTGCGGGAAACGCAGTATTTT. Its protein product is CASSHDLRETQYF.